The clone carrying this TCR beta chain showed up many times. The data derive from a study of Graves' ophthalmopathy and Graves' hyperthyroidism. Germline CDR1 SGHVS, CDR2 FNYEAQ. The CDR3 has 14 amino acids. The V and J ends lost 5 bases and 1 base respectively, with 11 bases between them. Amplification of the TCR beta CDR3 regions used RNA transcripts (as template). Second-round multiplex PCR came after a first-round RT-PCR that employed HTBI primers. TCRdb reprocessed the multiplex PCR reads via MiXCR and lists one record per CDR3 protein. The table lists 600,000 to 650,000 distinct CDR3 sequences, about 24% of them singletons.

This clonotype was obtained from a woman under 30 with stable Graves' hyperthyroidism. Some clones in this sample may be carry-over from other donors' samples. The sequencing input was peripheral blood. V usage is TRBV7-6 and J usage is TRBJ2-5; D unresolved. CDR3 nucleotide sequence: TGTGCCAGCAGCGCCGTTAGGGTCCAAGAGACCCAGTACTTC. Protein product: CASSAVRVQETQYF. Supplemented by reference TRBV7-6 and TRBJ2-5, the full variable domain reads GAGVSQSPRYKVTKRGQDVALRCDPISGHVSLYWYRQALGQGPEFLTYFNYEAQQDKSGLPNDRFSAERPEGSISTLTIQRTEQRDSAMYRCASSAVRVQETQYFGPGTRLLVL.